This record concerns one T cell receptor (beta chain) sequence. The antigen it recognizes is unknown. The record has no base qualities; no much larger clone is one base away. The sample belongs to a study of blood T cell repertoires in COVID-19 (dated by TCRdb to between 2020 and 2021). With regard to the full study: The collaborator samples originated in the United States, Italy and Spain and spanned the acute and convalescent phases of COVID-19. The prospective study material was composed of cDNA or gDNA derived from T cells, B-cell-depleted T cells, or PBMCs. Subjects who had been exposed to COVID-19, were actively infected with it, or had recovered from it provided the deeply sampled blood TCRbeta repertoires that made up the dataset. The repertoires were released in a freely available public database meant as a resource for research on the immune response to SARS-CoV-2. Samples came from the ongoing ImmuneRACE study (first 160 participants) plus 1,254 subjects from 6 global collaborators. Sample metadata almost always included a de-identified subject ID, COVID-19 status, age in years and sex. Where HLA class I and class II types were available, the types were taken from metadata supplied by the sample provider, not from assay-based typing.

TCRbeta CDR3 regions were amplified from genomic DNA using the immunoSEQ Assay, a bias-controlled multiplex PCR. On the study's bioinformatics: Within the assay, amplification of reference gene primers was used to estimate how many nucleated cells each sample contained. Sequence reads were collapsed and filtered to measure the absolute abundance of every unique TCRbeta CDR3 rearrangement. For each sample, productive Simpson clonality was calculated by taking the square root of Simpson's diversity index across productive rearrangements. The table was pulled from immuneACCESS by TCRdb, which kept in-frame rearrangements only. Such tables lose some clones; where checked, under half of the loss comes from unresolved V genes, and the rest has no known cause. The DNA gave D and trimming, while V, J and clone size come from that table. The sample data list almost 200,000 clones, and about nine tenths of these were observed just once. The top ten clonotypes cover about 0.72% of the sample.

Unmatched junction bases come to 2, with V trimmed by 4 bases and J by 3 bases. Via the germline V gene (reference sequence), CDR1 is LNHDA and CDR2 SQIVND. Counted from cysteine to phenylalanine, this CDR3 has 13 amino acids. Here the CDR3 DNA is all that survives: 39 bases in frame from base 1. Whole blood was collected in K2EDTA tubes by collaborating institutions according to the institutions' own protocols. For TCRbeta analysis, collaborator samples were shipped as frozen whole blood, as isolated PBMCs, or as DNA extracted from either sample type. Summary of the overall study and its limitations: The amount of clinical and demographic metadata varied by source and participant and was provided uncurated.

The TCR was taken from a woman between 70 and 85 years old with acute or convalescent COVID-19. The chain is encoded by TRBV19 joined to TRBJ2-7, with 8 central nucleotides matching TRBD2. Source material: peripheral blood. The DNA is as follows: TGTGCCAGTAGTAGCGGGGGGAACTACGAGCAGTACTTC. Translated, it gives CASSSGGNYEQYF.